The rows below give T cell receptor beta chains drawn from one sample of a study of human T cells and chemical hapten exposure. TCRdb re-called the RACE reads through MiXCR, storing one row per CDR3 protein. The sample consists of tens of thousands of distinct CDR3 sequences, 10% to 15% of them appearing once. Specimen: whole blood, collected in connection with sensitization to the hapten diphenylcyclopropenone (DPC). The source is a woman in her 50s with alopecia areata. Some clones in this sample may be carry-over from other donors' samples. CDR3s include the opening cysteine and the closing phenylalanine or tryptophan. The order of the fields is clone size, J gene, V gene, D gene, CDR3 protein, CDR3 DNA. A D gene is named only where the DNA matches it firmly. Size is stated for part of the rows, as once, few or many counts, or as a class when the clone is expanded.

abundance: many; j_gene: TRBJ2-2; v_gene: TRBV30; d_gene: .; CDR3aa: CARDGTRSTGELFF; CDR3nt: TGTGCCCGGGACGGGACAAGAAGCACCGGGGAGCTGTTTTTT
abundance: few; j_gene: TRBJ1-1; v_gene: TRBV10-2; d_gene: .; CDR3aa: CASSEDRNTEAFF; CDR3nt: TGCGCCAGCAGTGAGGACCGAAACACTGAAGCTTTCTTT
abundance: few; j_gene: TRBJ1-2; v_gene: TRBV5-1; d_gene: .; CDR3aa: CASSLGGQPSGYTF; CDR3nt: TGCGCCAGCAGCCTAGGTGGACAGCCCTCCGGCTACACCTTC
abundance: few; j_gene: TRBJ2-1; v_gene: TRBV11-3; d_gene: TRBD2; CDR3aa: CASSSTSGRALEQFF; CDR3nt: TGTGCCAGCAGCTCCACTAGCGGGAGGGCCCTGGAGCAGTTCTTC
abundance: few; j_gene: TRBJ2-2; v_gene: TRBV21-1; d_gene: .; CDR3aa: CASSKGAGQNTGELFF; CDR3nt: TGTGCCAGCAGCAAAGGGGCGGGACAGAACACCGGGGAGCTGTTTTTT
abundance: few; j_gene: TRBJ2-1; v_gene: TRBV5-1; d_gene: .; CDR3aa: CASSSAGGALNEQFF; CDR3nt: TGCGCCAGCAGCTCCGCTGGGGGGGCTCTCAATGAGCAGTTCTTC
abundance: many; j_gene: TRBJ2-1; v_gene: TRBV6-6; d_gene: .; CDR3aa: CASSWQERNEQFF; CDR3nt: TGTGCCAGCAGTTGGCAGGAACGCAATGAGCAGTTCTTC
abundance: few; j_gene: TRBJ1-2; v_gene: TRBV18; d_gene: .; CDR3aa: CASSPLRGADYGYTF; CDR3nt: TGTGCCAGCTCACCACTGCGGGGCGCCGACTATGGCTACACCTTC
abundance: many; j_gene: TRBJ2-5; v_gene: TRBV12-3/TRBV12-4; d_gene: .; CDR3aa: CASSLAPAGEQETQYF; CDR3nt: TGTGCCAGCAGTTTAGCGCCGGCAGGAGAACAAGAGACCCAGTACTTC
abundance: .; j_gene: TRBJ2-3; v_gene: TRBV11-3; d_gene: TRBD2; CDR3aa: CASSPSSGSIDTQYF; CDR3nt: TGTGCCAGCAGCCCCTCTAGCGGGAGTATAGATACGCAGTATTTT